This is a list of T cell receptor beta chains from one sample in a study of blood T cell repertoires in COVID-19. The repertoire was sequenced with immunoSEQ multiplex PCR; TCRdb's copy has only in-frame clones and lacks some. The data show roughly 280,000 clones, roughly 90% seen once. The source material was peripheral blood. The receptor source for this set is a woman aged 25 to 45 with COVID-19, enrolled during active disease. Both conserved end residues are part of each CDR3. Fields, in order: D gene, J gene, clone size, V gene, CDR3 DNA, CDR3 protein. D genes are given only for firm matches. Clone size is given for some rows only: seen once, a few or many times, or a class if the clone is expanded.

d_gene: TRBD1; j_gene: TRBJ1-2; abundance: NA; v_gene: TRBV28; CDR3nt: TGTGCCAGCAGTTCCAGGGGGCGCAGCTATGGCTACACCTTC; CDR3aa: CASSSRGRSYGYTF
d_gene: TRBD2; j_gene: TRBJ2-1; abundance: few; v_gene: TRBV5-1; CDR3nt: TGCGCCAGCAGCTTTGGGACTAGCGGCAATGAGCAGTTCTTC; CDR3aa: CASSFGTSGNEQFF
d_gene: NA; j_gene: TRBJ2-2; abundance: once; v_gene: TRBV18; CDR3nt: TGTGCCAGCTCACCCTACTCGACAGCGAACACCGGGGAGCTGTTTTTT; CDR3aa: CASSPYSTANTGELFF
d_gene: NA; j_gene: TRBJ2-3; abundance: few; v_gene: TRBV4-1; CDR3nt: TGCGCCAGCAGCGCATCGGCCAGGGCAGATACGCAGTATTTT; CDR3aa: CASSASARADTQYF
d_gene: TRBD2; j_gene: TRBJ2-1; abundance: NA; v_gene: TRBV6-5; CDR3nt: TGTGCCAGCAGTTACGGGACTAGCTCCTACAATGAGCAGTTCTTC; CDR3aa: CASSYGTSSYNEQFF
d_gene: TRBD2; j_gene: TRBJ2-1; abundance: NA; v_gene: TRBV19; CDR3nt: TGTGCCAGTAGTATAAGGTATCTAGCGGGGCCCCCCTCCTACAATGAGCAGTTCTTC; CDR3aa: CASSIRYLAGPPSYNEQFF
d_gene: TRBD1; j_gene: TRBJ2-2; abundance: once; v_gene: TRBV11-1; CDR3nt: TGTGCCAGCAGTTGGCCGGGACAGGGGGCTCCCGGGGAGCTGTTTTTT; CDR3aa: CASSWPGQGAPGELFF
d_gene: TRBD1; j_gene: TRBJ1-2; abundance: NA; v_gene: TRBV28; CDR3nt: TGTGCCAGCAGTTTTAAGGGGGCGGGTGGCTACACCTTC; CDR3aa: CASSFKGAGGYTF
d_gene: NA; j_gene: TRBJ2-7; abundance: NA; v_gene: TRBV9; CDR3nt: TGTGCCAGCAGCGACGGGACGGGGGACTACGAGCAGTACTTC; CDR3aa: CASSDGTGDYEQYF
d_gene: NA; j_gene: TRBJ1-1; abundance: NA; v_gene: TRBV19; CDR3nt: TGTGCCAGTAGTATTGGGGGAGGATGGACTGAAGCTTTCTTT; CDR3aa: CASSIGGGWTEAFF
d_gene: TRBD1; j_gene: TRBJ1-6; abundance: few; v_gene: TRBV25-1; CDR3nt: TGTGCCAGCACCCGGACAGGGGGGTATAATTCACCCCTCCACTTT; CDR3aa: CASTRTGGYNSPLHF
d_gene: TRBD2; j_gene: TRBJ2-5; abundance: NA; v_gene: TRBV6-5; CDR3nt: TGTGCCAGCAGGAAACTAGCGGGGGAGCAAGAGACCCAGTACTTC; CDR3aa: CASRKLAGEQETQYF
d_gene: NA; j_gene: TRBJ1-3; abundance: NA; v_gene: TRBV5-5; CDR3nt: TGTGCCAGCAGCAGACGGAGCTCTGGAAACACCATATATTTT; CDR3aa: CASSRRSSGNTIYF
d_gene: TRBD2; j_gene: TRBJ2-3; abundance: NA; v_gene: TRBV6-2/TRBV6-3; CDR3nt: TGTGCCAGCAGTTACGACCGGGAGGCAACAGATACGCAGTATTTT; CDR3aa: CASSYDREATDTQYF
d_gene: NA; j_gene: TRBJ1-4; abundance: NA; v_gene: TRBV4-3; CDR3nt: TGCGCCAGCAGCCAAGTAGGCGGTGAAAAACTGTTTTTT; CDR3aa: CASSQVGGEKLFF
d_gene: TRBD1; j_gene: TRBJ1-5; abundance: few; v_gene: TRBV5-5; CDR3nt: TGTGCCAGACGGGGACAGGGCGAAAGCAATCAGCCCCAGCATTTT; CDR3aa: CARRGQGESNQPQHF
d_gene: NA; j_gene: TRBJ2-7; abundance: once; v_gene: TRBV21-1; CDR3nt: TGTGCCAGCAGCAAAGAGGGTCTGGGGGCGAAGAACTACGAGCAGTACTTC; CDR3aa: CASSKEGLGAKNYEQYF
d_gene: TRBD1; j_gene: TRBJ2-7; abundance: NA; v_gene: TRBV5-1; CDR3nt: TGCGCCAGCAGCTTGGGACAGGGAAAAACCTACGAGCAGTACTTC; CDR3aa: CASSLGQGKTYEQYF
d_gene: TRBD1; j_gene: TRBJ1-1; abundance: NA; v_gene: TRBV27; CDR3nt: TGTGCCAGCTCTGACAGGGCGAACACTGAAGCTTTCTTT; CDR3aa: CASSDRANTEAFF
d_gene: NA; j_gene: TRBJ1-2; abundance: NA; v_gene: TRBV4-2; CDR3nt: TGTGCCAGCAGCCAAGATACGGGGGGGACGAACTATGGCTACACCTTC; CDR3aa: CASSQDTGGTNYGYTF
d_gene: NA; j_gene: TRBJ1-1; abundance: few; v_gene: TRBV20-1; CDR3nt: TGCAGTGCAGCGGGGGATAGGACTTTCTTT; CDR3aa: CSAAGDRTFF
d_gene: TRBD1; j_gene: TRBJ1-2; abundance: once; v_gene: TRBV18; CDR3nt: TGTGCCAGCTCTTTTCAGGGGGATTACAACTATGGCTACACCTTC; CDR3aa: CASSFQGDYNYGYTF
d_gene: NA; j_gene: TRBJ2-3; abundance: NA; v_gene: TRBV27; CDR3nt: TGTGCCAGCAGGTCCCCCCAGGGGATGAGAGATACGCAGTATTTT; CDR3aa: CASRSPQGMRDTQYF
d_gene: TRBD2; j_gene: TRBJ2-7; abundance: NA; v_gene: TRBV9; CDR3nt: TGTGCCAGCAGCGTAGATGGGGGGGATACCTACGAGCAGTACTTC; CDR3aa: CASSVDGGDTYEQYF
d_gene: TRBD2; j_gene: TRBJ2-1; abundance: NA; v_gene: TRBV15; CDR3nt: TGTGCCACCAGCGGGTCCCTAGCGGAGGTGTACAATGAGCAGTTCTTC; CDR3aa: CATSGSLAEVYNEQFF
d_gene: NA; j_gene: TRBJ2-7; abundance: NA; v_gene: TRBV3-1/TRBV3-2; CDR3nt: TGTGCCAGCAGCCAAACATATCACGAGCAGTACTTC; CDR3aa: CASSQTYHEQYF
d_gene: NA; j_gene: TRBJ1-2; abundance: NA; v_gene: TRBV24-1; CDR3nt: TGTGCCACCAGTGAATCAGACAATGGCTACACCTTC; CDR3aa: CATSESDNGYTF
d_gene: NA; j_gene: TRBJ2-1; abundance: NA; v_gene: TRBV7-3; CDR3nt: TGTGCCAGCAGCCAACAGGGAATAGAGCAGTTCTTC; CDR3aa: CASSQQGIEQFF
d_gene: NA; j_gene: TRBJ2-1; abundance: NA; v_gene: TRBV6-5; CDR3nt: TGTGCCAGCAGTTCTGTCGGAGATTACAATGAGCAGTTCTTC; CDR3aa: CASSSVGDYNEQFF
d_gene: NA; j_gene: TRBJ1-5; abundance: NA; v_gene: TRBV4-1; CDR3nt: TGCGCCAGCAGCCAAGATAGGGGGGGTCAGCCCCAGCATTTT; CDR3aa: CASSQDRGGQPQHF
d_gene: TRBD1; j_gene: TRBJ2-3; abundance: NA; v_gene: TRBV6-2/TRBV6-3; CDR3nt: TGTGCCAGCAGTACCTTGGACAGGGGCCCCCCAGATACGCAGTATTTT; CDR3aa: CASSTLDRGPPDTQYF
d_gene: TRBD1; j_gene: TRBJ2-7; abundance: NA; v_gene: TRBV6-5; CDR3nt: TGTGCCAGCAGTCTCGGGACAGCAACCTACGAGCAGTACTTC; CDR3aa: CASSLGTATYEQYF
d_gene: TRBD2; j_gene: TRBJ2-7; abundance: NA; v_gene: TRBV7-9; CDR3nt: TGTGCCAGCAGCTTCGAGGGACTAGCCTACGAGCAGTACTTC; CDR3aa: CASSFEGLAYEQYF
d_gene: TRBD2; j_gene: TRBJ2-7; abundance: NA; v_gene: TRBV6-2/TRBV6-3; CDR3nt: TGTGCCAGCAGCACTAGCGGGACCTACGAGCAGTACTTC; CDR3aa: CASSTSGTYEQYF
d_gene: NA; j_gene: TRBJ1-3; abundance: NA; v_gene: TRBV5-4; CDR3nt: TGTGCCAGCAGCTTTATTAGGAGGGTGAAGGCCGTTGGAAACACCATATATTTT; CDR3aa: CASSFIRRVKAVGNTIYF
d_gene: NA; j_gene: TRBJ1-1; abundance: few; v_gene: TRBV15; CDR3nt: TGTGCCACCAGCCCTCCTAGGACACTTAACACTGAAGCTTTCTTT; CDR3aa: CATSPPRTLNTEAFF
d_gene: NA; j_gene: TRBJ2-2; abundance: NA; v_gene: TRBV2; CDR3nt: TGTGCCAGCAGGGGACAAATCGAGCTGTTTTTT; CDR3aa: CASRGQIELFF
d_gene: NA; j_gene: TRBJ2-7; abundance: once; v_gene: TRBV7-2; CDR3nt: TGTGCCAGCAGCTTATGGCAGGAAGCCTACGAGCAGTACTTC; CDR3aa: CASSLWQEAYEQYF
d_gene: TRBD2; j_gene: TRBJ2-3; abundance: NA; v_gene: TRBV2; CDR3nt: TGTGCCAGCACCTATCTACAGGGACTAGCGGGCCCTCCTACAGATACGCAGTATTTT; CDR3aa: CASTYLQGLAGPPTDTQYF
d_gene: TRBD1; j_gene: TRBJ1-6; abundance: NA; v_gene: TRBV25-1; CDR3nt: TGTGCCAGCAGTGAATCGACAGGGAGGTTCCCCCCCCTCCACTTT; CDR3aa: CASSESTGRFPPLHF
d_gene: TRBD1; j_gene: TRBJ1-5; abundance: NA; v_gene: TRBV6-5; CDR3nt: TGTGCCAGCAGTTCGCTGACAGGGGTAGGGAATCAGCCCCAGCATTTT; CDR3aa: CASSSLTGVGNQPQHF
d_gene: NA; j_gene: TRBJ1-5; abundance: NA; v_gene: TRBV28; CDR3nt: TGTGCCAGCAGTTTCTTAGGGGGAAATCAGCCCCAGCATTTT; CDR3aa: CASSFLGGNQPQHF
d_gene: TRBD2; j_gene: TRBJ2-3; abundance: once; v_gene: TRBV27; CDR3nt: TGTGCCAGCTCTTCCCTAGCGGGGTACACAGATACGCAGTATTTT; CDR3aa: CASSSLAGYTDTQYF
d_gene: NA; j_gene: TRBJ2-5; abundance: once; v_gene: TRBV12-5; CDR3nt: TGTGCTAGTGCCCTCGGTGGGGGCCAGGAGACCCAGTACTTC; CDR3aa: CASALGGGQETQYF
d_gene: TRBD1; j_gene: TRBJ1-5; abundance: NA; v_gene: TRBV28; CDR3nt: TGTGCCAGCCGTATCGACAGGGAAAATCAGCCCCAGCATTTT; CDR3aa: CASRIDRENQPQHF
d_gene: NA; j_gene: TRBJ2-2; abundance: NA; v_gene: TRBV9; CDR3nt: TGTGCCAGCAGCTCACAGGGTGTGGAAACCGGGGAGCTGTTTTTT; CDR3aa: CASSSQGVETGELFF
d_gene: TRBD1; j_gene: TRBJ2-2; abundance: NA; v_gene: TRBV29-1; CDR3nt: TGCAGCGTTGGGGGGACAGGGGATGACACCGGGGAGCTGTTTTTT; CDR3aa: CSVGGTGDDTGELFF